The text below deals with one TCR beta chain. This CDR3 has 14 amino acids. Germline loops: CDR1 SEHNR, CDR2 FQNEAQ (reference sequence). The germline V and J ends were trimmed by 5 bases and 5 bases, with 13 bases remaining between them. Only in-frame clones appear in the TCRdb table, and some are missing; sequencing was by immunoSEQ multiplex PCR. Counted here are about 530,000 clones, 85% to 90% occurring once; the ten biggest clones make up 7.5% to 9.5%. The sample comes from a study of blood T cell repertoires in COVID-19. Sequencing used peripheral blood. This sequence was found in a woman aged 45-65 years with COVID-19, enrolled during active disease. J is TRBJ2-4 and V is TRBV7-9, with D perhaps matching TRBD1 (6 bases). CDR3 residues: CASSRTGTENIQYF. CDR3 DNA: TGTGCCAGCAGCCGTACAGGGACGGAAAACATTCAGTACTTC.